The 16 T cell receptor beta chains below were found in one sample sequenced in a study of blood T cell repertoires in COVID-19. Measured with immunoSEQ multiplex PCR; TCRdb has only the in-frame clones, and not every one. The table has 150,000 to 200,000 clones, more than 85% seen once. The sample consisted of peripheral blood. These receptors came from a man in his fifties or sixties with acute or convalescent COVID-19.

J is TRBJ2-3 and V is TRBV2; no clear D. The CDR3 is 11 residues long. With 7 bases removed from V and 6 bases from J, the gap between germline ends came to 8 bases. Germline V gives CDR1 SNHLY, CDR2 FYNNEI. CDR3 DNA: TGTGCCAGCACTAAGTATGATACGCAGTATTTT. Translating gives CASTKYDTQYF.

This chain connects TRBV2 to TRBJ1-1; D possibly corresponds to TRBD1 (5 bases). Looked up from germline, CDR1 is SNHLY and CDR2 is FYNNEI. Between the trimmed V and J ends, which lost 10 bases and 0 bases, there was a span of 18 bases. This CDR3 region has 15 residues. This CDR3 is CAKGVVLSMNTEAFF. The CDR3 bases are TGTGCCAAAGGGGTGGTCCTGAGCATGAACACTGAAGCTTTCTTT.

The CDR3 region has the DNA TGTGCCAGCAGCAAAAGGGGGACTATTAGGATATACGAGCAGTACTTC. Protein product: CASSKRGTIRIYEQYF. The J gene is TRBJ2-7, the V gene TRBV21-1; the table calls TRBD2, which could not be checked here. TRBV21-1 represents a pseudogene. This CDR3 comprises 16 residues.

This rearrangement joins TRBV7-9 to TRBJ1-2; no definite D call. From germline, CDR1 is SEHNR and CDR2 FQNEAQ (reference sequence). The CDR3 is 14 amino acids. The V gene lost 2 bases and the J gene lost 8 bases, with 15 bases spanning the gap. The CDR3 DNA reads TGTGCCAGCAGCTTATTTTCAGTCGTGTTCGGCTACACCTTC. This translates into CASSLFSVVFGYTF.

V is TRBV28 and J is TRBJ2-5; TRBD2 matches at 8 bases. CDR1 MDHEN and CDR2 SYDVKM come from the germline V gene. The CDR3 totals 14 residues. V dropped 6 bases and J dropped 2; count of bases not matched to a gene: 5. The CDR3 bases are TGTGCCAGCAGCATTAGCGGGGTACAAGAGACCCAGTACTTC. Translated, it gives CASSISGVQETQYF.

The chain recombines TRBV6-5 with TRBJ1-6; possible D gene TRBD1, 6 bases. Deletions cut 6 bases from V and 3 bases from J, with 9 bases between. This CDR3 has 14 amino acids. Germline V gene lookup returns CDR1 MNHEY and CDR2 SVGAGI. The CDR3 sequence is CASRMDSYNSPLHF. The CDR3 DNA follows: TGTGCCAGCAGGATGGACAGCTATAATTCACCCCTCCACTTT.

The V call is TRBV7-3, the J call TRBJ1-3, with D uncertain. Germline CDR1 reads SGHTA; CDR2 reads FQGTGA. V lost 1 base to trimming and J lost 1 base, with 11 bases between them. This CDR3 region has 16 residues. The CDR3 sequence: CASSLNRAGSGNTIYF. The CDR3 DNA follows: TGTGCCAGCAGCTTAAATCGTGCGGGATCTGGAAACACCATATATTTT.

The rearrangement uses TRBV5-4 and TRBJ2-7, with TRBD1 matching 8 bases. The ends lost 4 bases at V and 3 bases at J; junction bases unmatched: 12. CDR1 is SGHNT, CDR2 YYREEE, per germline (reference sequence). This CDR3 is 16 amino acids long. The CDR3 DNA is TGTGCCAGCAGCGGGGAATTTGGGACAGGCGGCTACGAGCAGTACGTC. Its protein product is CASSGEFGTGGYEQYV.

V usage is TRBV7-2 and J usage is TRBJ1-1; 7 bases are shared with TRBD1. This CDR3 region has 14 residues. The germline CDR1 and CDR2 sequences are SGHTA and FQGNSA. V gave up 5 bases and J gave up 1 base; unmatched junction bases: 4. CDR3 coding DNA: TGTGCCAGCAGCCAGGGACAGTCGAACACTGAAGCTTTCTTT. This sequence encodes CASSQGQSNTEAFF.

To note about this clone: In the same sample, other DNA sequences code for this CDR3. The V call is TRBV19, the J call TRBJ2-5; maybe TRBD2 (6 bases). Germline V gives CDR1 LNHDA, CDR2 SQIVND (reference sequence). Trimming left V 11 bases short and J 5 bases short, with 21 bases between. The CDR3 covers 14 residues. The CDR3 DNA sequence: TGTGCCTCGAGCTCCGGGGGAGCCGGGGAGACCCAGTACTTC. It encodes CASSSGGAGETQYF.

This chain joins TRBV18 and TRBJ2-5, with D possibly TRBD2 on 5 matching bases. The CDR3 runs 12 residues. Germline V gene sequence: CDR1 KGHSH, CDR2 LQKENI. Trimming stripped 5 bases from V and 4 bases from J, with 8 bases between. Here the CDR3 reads CASSTGTETQYF. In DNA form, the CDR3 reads TGTGCCAGCTCAACGGGAACAGAGACCCAGTACTTC. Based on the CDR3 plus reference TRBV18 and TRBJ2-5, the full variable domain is NAGVMQNPRHLVRRRGQEARLRCSPMKGHSHVYWYRQLPEEGLKFMVYLQKENIIDESGMPKERFSAEFPKEGPSILRIQQVVRGDSAAYFCASSTGTETQYFGPGTRLLVL.

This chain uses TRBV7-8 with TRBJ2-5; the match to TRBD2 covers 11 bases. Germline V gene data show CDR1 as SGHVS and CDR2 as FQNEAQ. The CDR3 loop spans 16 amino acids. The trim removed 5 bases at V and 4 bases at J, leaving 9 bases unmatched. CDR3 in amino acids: CASSVTSGVFLETQYF. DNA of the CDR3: TGTGCCAGCAGCGTGACTAGCGGGGTTTTTTTAGAGACCCAGTACTTC. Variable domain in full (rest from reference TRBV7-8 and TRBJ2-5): GAGVSQSPRYKVAKRGQDVALRCDPISGHVSLFWYQQALGQGPEFLTYFQNEAQLDKSGLPSDRFFAERPEGSVSTLKIQRTQQEDSAVYLCASSVTSGVFLETQYFGPGTRLLVL.

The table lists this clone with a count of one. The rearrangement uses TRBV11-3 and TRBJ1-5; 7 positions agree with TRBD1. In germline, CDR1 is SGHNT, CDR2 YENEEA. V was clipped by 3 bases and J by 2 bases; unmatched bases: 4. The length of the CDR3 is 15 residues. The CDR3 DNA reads TGTGCCAGCAGCTTCGACAGGGACGGCAATCAGCCCCAGCATTTT. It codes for CASSFDRDGNQPQHF.

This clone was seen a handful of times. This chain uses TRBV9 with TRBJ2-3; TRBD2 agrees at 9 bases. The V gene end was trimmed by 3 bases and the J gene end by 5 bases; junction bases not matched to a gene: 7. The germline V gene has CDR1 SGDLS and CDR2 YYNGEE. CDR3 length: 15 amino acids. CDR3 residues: CASSALAGVGDTQYF. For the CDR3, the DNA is TGTGCCAGCAGCGCATTAGCGGGGGTGGGAGATACGCAGTATTTT.

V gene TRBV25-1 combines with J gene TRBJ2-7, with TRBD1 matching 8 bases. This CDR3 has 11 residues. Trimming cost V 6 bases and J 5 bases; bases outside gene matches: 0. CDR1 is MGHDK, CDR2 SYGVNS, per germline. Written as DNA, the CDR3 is TGTGCCAGCAGGGACAGGGACGAGCAGTACTTC. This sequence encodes CASRDRDEQYF.

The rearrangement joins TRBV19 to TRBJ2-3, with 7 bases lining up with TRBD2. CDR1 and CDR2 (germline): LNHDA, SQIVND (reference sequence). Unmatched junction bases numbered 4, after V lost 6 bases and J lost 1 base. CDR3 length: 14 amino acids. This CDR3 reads CASRRAGGTDTQYF. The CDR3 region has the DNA TGTGCCAGTAGGAGGGCGGGGGGCACAGATACGCAGTATTTT.